This T cell receptor beta chain was profiled in a study of post-analysis software for immune sequencing data. Study-wide results and caveats: Controls showed lower frequencies than patients for 4 or 5 TRBV segments, and TRBV5-6, TRBV5-1 and TRBV20-1 were among these.

In this sample, this clonotype turned up a few times. No antigen is known for it. Germline V gene lookup returns CDR1 SGHKS and CDR2 YYEKEE (reference sequence). This CDR3 is built from 15 residues. Germline trimming cut 3 bases from V and 10 bases from J; bases unmatched to any gene: 9. Unique-molecular-identifier-tagged TCR beta cDNA libraries were used. MiXCR, applied by TCRdb to the PCR reads, yields one record per CDR3 protein. The data contain hundreds of thousands of distinct CDR3 sequences, roughly 27% of them singletons. The TCR originated in a girl aged 5-17 years with multiple sclerosis. What was sequenced was blood. The chain has TRBV5-5 and TRBJ1-6, with 8 bases lining up with TRBD1. CDR3 bases: TGTGCCAGCAGCTATCCGGGACAGGCGAGATCACCCCTCCACTTT. Protein product: CASSYPGQARSPLHF.